The T cell receptor (beta chain) under discussion was sequenced for a study of blood T cells in healthy people across ages. Whole-study findings and limits: A greater number of naive CD4+ cells and higher diversity distinguished long-lived donors from aged donors.

Deletions cut 7 bases from V and 5 bases from J, with 21 bases between. This CDR3 is built from 15 residues. A remark on this clonotype: Its matching antigen is unknown. A read error may explain this, as a much larger clone is one base away.

Then a second PCR, running about 7 to 11 cycles, was carried out with a sample-barcoded 5' primer and a J-beta primer mix. The template-switch adaptor was a 5' adaptor with 12 random nucleotides. It tagged each cDNA molecule. One entry per CDR3 protein, called by TCRdb with MiXCR from the 5' RACE reads. The sample has around 900,000 distinct CDR3 sequences; around 26% are singletons. The receptor was isolated from an elderly woman in good health. This chain uses TRBV12-3 or TRBV12-4 with TRBJ2-7; D is unresolved. Sequencing was done on a sample of blood. The CDR3 here is CASNPQEGFRHEQYF. CDR3 nucleotide sequence: TGTGCCAGCAACCCCCAGGAAGGGTTCCGTCACGAGCAGTACTTC.